This T cell receptor beta chain was documented in a study of blood T cell repertoires in COVID-19. Study-level background: There were acute and convalescent COVID-19 samples, and they came from the United States, Italy and Spain. Sources were T cells, B-cell-depleted T cells, or PBMCs; the material itself was cDNA or gDNA.

The CDR3 is 13 residues long. V lost 5 bases to trimming and J lost 3 bases, with 10 bases between them. Germline V CDR1 and CDR2: SEHNR, FQNEAQ (reference sequence). How the authors handled the data: From reference gene primer amplification, estimates of nucleated cell counts were derived. Produced via immunoSEQ multiplex PCR; TCRdb's table is partial and in-frame only. V and J calls and clone size are as listed in that table; D and trimming were resolved from the DNA. The sample records roughly 140,000 clones, 84% being singletons. This clonotype originated in a human donor in a cohort sampled during active COVID-19. The chain combines TRBV7-9 with TRBJ1-2; TRBD1 might be the D (6 bases). Sequences were obtained from peripheral blood. The CDR3 DNA follows: TGTGCCAGCAGCCTCAGGGGTGACTATGGCTACACCTTC. Translating it yields CASSLRGDYGYTF. The full variable domain, with the rest looked up from reference TRBV7-9 and TRBJ1-2, is DTGVSQNPRHKITKRGQNVTFRCDPISEHNRLYWYRQTLGQGPEFLTYFQNEAQLEKSRLLSDRFSAERPKGSFSTLEIQRTEQGDSAMYLCASSLRGDYGYTFGSGTRLTVV.